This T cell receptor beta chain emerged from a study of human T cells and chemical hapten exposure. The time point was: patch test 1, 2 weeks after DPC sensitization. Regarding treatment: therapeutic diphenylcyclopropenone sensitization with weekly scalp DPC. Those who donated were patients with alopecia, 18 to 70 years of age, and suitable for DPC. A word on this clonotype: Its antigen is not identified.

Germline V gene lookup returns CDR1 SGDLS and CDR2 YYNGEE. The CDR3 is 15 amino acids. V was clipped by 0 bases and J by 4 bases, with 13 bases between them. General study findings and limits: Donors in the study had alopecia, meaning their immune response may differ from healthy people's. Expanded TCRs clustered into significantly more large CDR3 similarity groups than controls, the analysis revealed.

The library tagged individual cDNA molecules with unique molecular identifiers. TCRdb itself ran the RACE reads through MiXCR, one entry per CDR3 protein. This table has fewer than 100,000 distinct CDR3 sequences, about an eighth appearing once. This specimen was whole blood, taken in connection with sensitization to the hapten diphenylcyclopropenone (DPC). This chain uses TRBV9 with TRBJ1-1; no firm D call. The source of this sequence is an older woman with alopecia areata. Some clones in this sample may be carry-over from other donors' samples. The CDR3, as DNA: TGTGCCAGCAGCGTAGCCGGGAGTTGGAGCACTGAAGCTTTCTTT. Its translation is CASSVAGSWSTEAFF.